The 16 T cell receptor beta chains reported below all come from one sample, sequenced in a study of tumor-infiltrating lymphocytes in primary liver carcinoma. Co-extraction yielded RNA and DNA from 20-30 mg of unsorted bulk tissue. From approximately 0.5 ug of total RNA, TCR beta-specific cDNA was reverse-transcribed using a constant-region primer. Sequencing libraries for TCR beta derived from three nested multiplex PCR rounds that used slightly modified ARM-PCR. The first two PCR rounds used TRBV1-TRBV30 primers with a Cbeta primer, about 9 cycles each. TCRdb re-called the multiplex PCR reads with MiXCR, one entry per CDR3 protein. The sample consists of 80,000 or so distinct CDR3 sequences, roughly 71% of them appearing once. Sample: tumor-adjacent normal liver tissue. The receptors originated from a middle-aged man with primary liver carcinoma and hepatitis B virus infection.

Details on this clonotype: Because it lacks the conserved phenylalanine or tryptophan at the end, this CDR3 is likely a read error. This rearrangement joins TRBV11-2 to TRBJ1-1; no clear D gene. The CDR3 is 14 residues long. CDR1 and CDR2 from the germline V gene are SGHAT and FQNNGV. The chain's CDR3 is CISSLLAHQTEAFL. The CDR3 DNA follows: TGTATCAGCAGCTTGTTGGCTCACCAGACTGAAGCTTTCCTT.

Only one count was recorded for this clonotype. The J gene is TRBJ2-2, the V gene TRBV5-6; D is ambiguous. The V gene's germline CDR1 is SGHDT and CDR2 YYEEEE. The CDR3 length is 15 residues. The V end was cut by 9 bases, the J end by 6 bases, with 21 bases between. CDR3 DNA: TGTGCCATTAGCTTTCAAGGTTGGGAATCCGGGGAGCTGTTTTTT. This gives the protein CAISFQGWESGELFF.

The gene calls are TRBV11-2 and TRBJ2-3; tentative D call: TRBD2 (6 bases). Between the trimmed V and J ends, which lost 7 bases and 7 bases, there was a span of 15 bases. The germline gives CDR1 SGHAT, CDR2 FQNNGV. This CDR3 has 13 amino acids. The DNA of the CDR3 is TGTGCCAGCACCTACGGCGGGGTGTATACGCAGTATTTT. This sequence encodes CASTYGGVYTQYF.

As for this clonotype: A much larger clone differs by one base, so this may be a read error. The rearrangement links TRBV11-1 to TRBJ2-4, with 13 bases matching TRBD2. Germline V gene sequence: CDR1 SGHAT, CDR2 FQDESV (reference sequence). The CDR3 spans 17 residues. The CDR3 DNA is TGTATCAGCTGCTTTCCCGGGACTAGCGGGACTAAAAACATTCAGTACTTC. Its protein is CISCFPGTSGTKNIQYF.

As regards this clonotype: One end of the junction is discordant with germline, which a read error may explain. CDR3 in amino acids: CTSSLDRAAYGYTF. DNA for the CDR3: TGTACCAGCAGCTTAGATCGGGCAGCTTATGGCTACACCTTC. The rearrangement links TRBV11-2 to TRBJ1-2, with unresolved D. The germline CDR1 and CDR2 sequences are SGHAT and FQNNGV. This CDR3 has 14 residues.

As for this clonotype: A clone one base away is much larger, so this may be a read error. The chain joins TRBV29-1 to TRBJ2-1; D is possibly TRBD2 (5 bases). CDR1 is SQVTM, CDR2 ANQGSEA, per germline. There are 12 residues in the CDR3. The CDR3 nucleotides are TGCGGCGTTGAATTCCGGGGAAGTGAGCAGTTCTTC. Translating it yields CGVEFRGSEQFF.

About this clonotype itself: This may come from a read error, since a much larger clone is one base off. The chain joins TRBV12-5 to TRBJ1-1, with a possible D match to TRBD1 (6 bases). This CDR3 is built from 17 residues. Germline lookup yields CDR1 LGHNT and CDR2 FRNRAP. This CDR3 is CASGLPKNRDKDTETFF. The CDR3 DNA is TGTGCTAGTGGTTTGCCTAAAAACCGGGACAAAGACACTGAAACTTTCTTT.

In this sample, this clonotype is large. The V call is TRBV11-3, the J call TRBJ2-1; 8 bases line up with TRBD2. Per germline, CDR1 SGHNT and CDR2 YENEEA. CDR3 length: 15 residues. Trimming cost V 5 bases and J 7 bases; bases outside gene matches: 10. CDR3 coding DNA: TGTGCCAGCAGCGCCGGGACTAGAGAGATTAATGAGCAGTTCTTC. Translation: CASSAGTREINEQFF.

With regard to this clonotype: A junction boundary mismatches the germline segment, possibly from a read error. V gene TRBV12-5 combines with J gene TRBJ2-7, with D perhaps given as TRBD1 or TRBD2 (5 bases each). Per the germline V gene, CDR1 is LGHNT and CDR2 is FRNRAP. CDR3 length equals 13 residues. CDR3 sequence (DNA): TGTGTCAGTGAGGGGACCGGTTCCTACGAGCGGTACTTC. Translating it yields CVSEGTGSYERYF.

As to this clonotype: Compared with germline, one end of the junction differs, possibly owing to a read error. The chain is built from TRBV12-3 or TRBV12-4 and TRBJ2-3; TRBD2 agrees at 10 bases. The CDR3 loop spans 15 amino acids. In DNA, the CDR3 is TGTGCCAGCGGTTTAGCGGGAGGAAACACAGGTACGCAGTATTTT. This gives the protein CASGLAGGNTGTQYF.

The chain couples TRBV12-3 or TRBV12-4 to TRBJ1-3; D remains unclear. Trimming removed 7 bases at V and 0 bases at J, with 7 bases between. This CDR3 is 13 amino acids long. The CDR3 protein is CASTGNSGNTIYF. The CDR3 DNA sequence: TGTGCCAGCACTGGGAACTCTGGAAACACCATATATTTT.

On this clonotype: One junction end does not reproduce the germline sequence, and a read error may be involved. This chain uses TRBV4-2 with TRBJ2-2; possible D gene TRBD2, 5 bases. Germline assignment: CDR1 LGHNA and CDR2 YNFKEQ. The CDR3 loop spans 15 amino acids. The CDR3 region has the DNA TGTACCAGCAGCCAAGAAGGGTCGATCACCGGGGAGCCGTTTTTT. It yields the protein CTSSQEGSITGEPFF.

Concerning this clonotype itself: Lacking the conserved final phenylalanine or tryptophan, this CDR3 likely reflects a read error. This sequence joins TRBV11-2 and TRBJ1-1; D gene unclear. V lost 5 bases and J 1 base, leaving 14 bases between the germline ends. Germline assignment: CDR1 SGHAT and CDR2 FQNNGV. The CDR3 spans 15 residues. The CDR3 DNA sequence: TGTGCCAGCAGCCCCCGCGCATGGTGGAACACTGAAGCTTTCTCT. Translation: CASSPRAWWNTEAFS.

In the case of this clonotype: One junction end does not reproduce the germline sequence, and a read error may be involved. The chain links TRBV7-9 to TRBJ2-1; 7 bases align to TRBD1. The CDR3 runs to 16 residues. Germline CDR1 reads SEHNR; CDR2 reads FQNEAQ (reference sequence). The CDR3 DNA reads TGTGCCAGCAACTTAGGTCAGGGGGATTTGTACATTGAGCAGTTCTTC. Its protein product is CASNLGQGDLYIEQFF.

This clonotype came up once. One junction end disagrees with the germline gene, perhaps due to a read error. The J gene is TRBJ2-6, the V gene TRBV7-8, with D perhaps being TRBD1 or TRBD2 (5 bases each). Looked up from germline, CDR1 is SGHVS and CDR2 is FQNEAQ. The CDR3 runs 16 residues. For the CDR3, the DNA is TGTGTCAGCAGCTTAGCGTGTGGTGCTGGGGCCAACGTCCTGACATTC. This codes for CVSSLACGAGANVLTF.

About this clonotype itself: Likely a read error: the CDR3 ends without its conserved phenylalanine or tryptophan. J is TRBJ2-2 and V is TRBV29-1, with TRBD1 identical over 7 bases. Germline-derived CDR1 and CDR2 are SQVTM and ANQGSEA. The V segment lost 6 bases and the J segment 4 bases; nucleotides outside the gene matches: 5. The CDR3 totals 13 residues. The CDR3 DNA reads TGCAGCGTACGGACAGGATTCACCGGGGAGCTGTTTTTA. Its translation is CSVRTGFTGELFL.